Listed here are 22 T cell receptor beta chains from one sample, sequenced in a study of OX40 agonist ivuxolimab in advanced cancers. The data were produced by immunoSEQ multiplex PCR, yet TCRdb's version contains in-frame clones alone and is incomplete. The sample records tens of thousands of clones, 86% being singletons. Sequencing used CD4+ or CD8+ T cells sorted from blood, obtained in a trial of the OX40 agonist ivuxolimab. These receptors all come from an adult with an advanced solid tumor such as melanoma, head and neck, liver or kidney cancer.

This sequence joins TRBV4-1 and TRBJ1-2; D is perhaps TRBD1 (5 bases). The germline CDR1 and CDR2 sequences are MGHRA and YSYEKL. This CDR3 contains 15 residues. Trimming pared 1 base from V and 3 bases from J, leaving 12 bases between. For the CDR3, the DNA is TGCGCCAGCAGCCAAGGGCCCGGGGGGGACTATGGCTACACCTTC. As protein: CASSQGPGGDYGYTF.

This sequence joins TRBV5-1 and TRBJ2-4, with D uncertain. The CDR3 consists of 14 residues. Germline CDR1 reads SGHRS; CDR2 reads YFSETQ. V shed 5 bases and J shed 1 base, with 10 bases lying between them. The chain's CDR3 is CASRDVEAKNIQYF. In DNA form, the CDR3 reads TGCGCCAGCAGGGATGTGGAGGCCAAAAACATTCAGTACTTC.

The chain combines TRBV6-1 with TRBJ1-5; D unclear. The V and J ends lost 0 bases and 7 bases respectively, with 4 bases between them. Per the germline V gene, CDR1 is MNHNS and CDR2 is SASEGT. The CDR3 sequence is 12 residues long. The CDR3 DNA follows: TGTGCCAGCAGTGAAGCGGGGCAGCCCCAGCATTTT. Protein sequence: CASSEAGQPQHF.

This clone was counted once. The chain uses TRBV5-1 and TRBJ1-4; D unresolved. This CDR3 has 13 amino acids. V gave up 4 bases and J gave up 4 bases, with 8 bases separating them. Germline values: CDR1 SGHRS, CDR2 YFSETQ. CDR3: CASSDGFNEKLFF. The CDR3 DNA follows: TGCGCCAGCAGCGACGGTTTTAATGAAAAACTGTTTTTT.

V and J are TRBV29-1 and TRBJ2-1; D might be TRBD1 (5 bases). The V and J ends lost 2 bases and 15 bases respectively, with 17 bases between them. The germline gives CDR1 SQVTM, CDR2 ANQGSEA. CDR3 length: 12 residues. The CDR3 is CSVERTGSFRFF. CDR3 nucleotide sequence: TGCAGCGTTGAACGCACAGGCTCCTTCCGGTTCTTC.

The rearrangement joins TRBV6-1 to TRBJ2-7; D not certain. V was clipped by 6 bases and J by 2 bases, with 14 bases between them. This CDR3 contains 14 residues. The germline CDR1 and CDR2 sequences are MNHNS and SASEGT. Written as DNA, the CDR3 is TGTGCCAGCAGAGCCATAAGACCGCCCTACGAGCAGTACTTC. Its translation: CASRAIRPPYEQYF.

The chain links TRBV15 to TRBJ2-3; unclear D gene. In germline, CDR1 is LNHNV, CDR2 YYDKDF (reference sequence). This CDR3 spans 13 amino acids. The V gene lost 1 base and the J gene lost 4 bases, with 6 bases spanning the gap. The CDR3: CATSRGAADTQYF. The CDR3 DNA reads TGTGCCACCAGCAGAGGCGCGGCAGATACGCAGTATTTT.

This rearrangement joins TRBV28 to TRBJ1-2; D is possibly TRBD1 (6 bases). V was trimmed by 6 bases and J by 6 bases, leaving 17 bases between them. Germline CDR1 is MDHEN and CDR2 is SYDVKM. CDR3 length: 14 residues. The CDR3 loop is CASSRGGNSDGYTF. The DNA for the CDR3 is TGTGCCAGCAGCCGAGGGGGTAATAGTGATGGCTACACCTTC.

The rearrangement joins TRBV4-1 to TRBJ2-1, with 12 nucleotides matching TRBD2. CDR1 is MGHRA, CDR2 YSYEKL, per germline. Germline trimming cut 1 base from V and 9 bases from J; bases unmatched to any gene: 4. CDR3 size: 15 residues. For the CDR3, the DNA is TGCGCCAGCAGCCAAGGGACTAGCGGGGTAACTGAGCAGTTCTTC. Its translation: CASSQGTSGVTEQFF.

V and J are TRBV5-4 and TRBJ2-7; TRBD2 matches at 8 bases. Trimming at V came to 4 bases and at J to 2 bases, leaving 8 bases not matched to a gene. The CDR3 covers 15 residues. Per the germline V gene, CDR1 is SGHNT and CDR2 is YYREEE (reference sequence). The CDR3 DNA reads as TGTGCCAGCAGCCTTAGAGCGGGAGAGACCTACGAGCAGTACTTC. Protein sequence: CASSLRAGETYEQYF.

The chain has TRBV4-2 and TRBJ1-3; D remains unclear. Germline V gene sequence: CDR1 LGHNA, CDR2 YNFKEQ. This CDR3 contains 15 residues. V was pared by 0 bases and J by 2 bases, with 8 bases between. The CDR3 spells CASSQEPGTGNTIYF. The CDR3 coding sequence is TGTGCCAGCAGCCAAGAGCCCGGGACTGGAAACACCATATATTTT.

This clone appeared a single time. J is TRBJ1-2 and V is TRBV5-1; D perhaps matches TRBD1 (6 bases). This CDR3 region has 13 residues. Germline V gene sequence: CDR1 SGHRS, CDR2 YFSETQ. V lost 4 bases to trimming and J lost 4 bases, with 11 bases between them. CDR3 DNA: TGCGCCAGCAGCGGCACAGGGATCTATGGCTACACCTTC. This translates into CASSGTGIYGYTF.

The rearrangement joins TRBV6-1 to TRBJ1-5, with 7 bases matching TRBD1. With 4 bases clipped from V and 5 bases from J, the junction kept 5 bases outside the gene matches. The CDR3 is 14 residues long. Germline CDR1 reads MNHNS; CDR2 reads SASEGT. This CDR3 is CASSGQGLDQPQHF. As DNA, the CDR3 is TGTGCCAGCAGTGGACAGGGCCTCGATCAGCCCCAGCATTTT.

This rearrangement joins TRBV27 to TRBJ2-5, with D perhaps matching TRBD1 (5 bases). Between the trimmed V and J ends, which lost 4 bases and 4 bases, there was a span of 10 bases. The germline CDR1 and CDR2 sequences are MNHEY and SMNVEV (reference sequence). This CDR3 has 13 residues. The CDR3 spells CASSSRVGETQYF. CDR3 in DNA: TGTGCCAGCAGTTCCAGGGTGGGAGAGACCCAGTACTTC.

The V gene is TRBV19, the J gene TRBJ2-3, with D possibly being TRBD2 (5 bases). This CDR3 has 15 amino acids. Trimming removed 2 bases at V and 3 bases at J, with 12 bases between. Looked up from germline, CDR1 is LNHDA and CDR2 is SQIVND (reference sequence). In DNA form, the CDR3 reads TGTGCCAGTAGTATACAACTAGTAAGGACAGATACGCAGTATTTT. Translation: CASSIQLVRTDTQYF.

This clone was detected only once. This rearrangement joins TRBV11-3 to TRBJ1-1; D may be TRBD1 (5 bases). The V end lost 5 bases, the J end lost 4 bases, and 11 bases lay between the germline ends. Germline CDR1 and CDR2: SGHNT and YENEEA. CDR3 length: 13 residues. The CDR3 DNA is TGTGCCAGCAGCAAAGGGGAGGCCACTGAAGCTTTCTTT. Protein sequence: CASSKGEATEAFF.

The chain combines TRBV4-1 with TRBJ2-4; maybe TRBD1 (6 bases). The CDR3 extends over 17 amino acids. V lost 1 base and J 0 bases, leaving 13 bases between the germline ends. The germline V gene encodes CDR1 MGHRA and CDR2 YSYEKL. This CDR3 reads CASSQGQGSLAKNIQYF. The CDR3 nucleotides are TGCGCCAGCAGCCAAGGGCAGGGGAGCCTAGCCAAAAACATTCAGTACTTC.

In its sample, this clone was seen once. The CDR3 loop is CASSLGDRAYEQYF. In DNA form, the CDR3 reads TGTGCCAGCAGTCTTGGGGACAGGGCCTACGAGCAGTACTTC. The J gene is TRBJ2-7, the V gene TRBV27, with 9 bases lining up with TRBD1. The CDR3 sequence is 14 residues long. CDR1 MNHEY and CDR2 SMNVEV come from the germline V gene (reference sequence). Losses at the gene ends were 5 bases for V and 2 bases for J; bases not matched to a gene: 4.

This clone was seen only once. V gene TRBV2 combines with J gene TRBJ2-2; no reliable D call. The CDR3 is 16 amino acids. Germline-derived CDR1 and CDR2 are SNHLY and FYNNEI. The V and J ends lost 6 bases and 2 bases respectively, with 16 bases between them. CDR3 nucleotides: TGTGCCAGCAGCACCAGGTCAGCTCACAACACCGGGGAGCTGTTTTTT. Protein product: CASSTRSAHNTGELFF.

This chain connects TRBV16 to TRBJ1-2, with D perhaps matching TRBD1 (6 bases). The CDR3 is 14 amino acids. Per the germline V gene, CDR1 is KGHSY and CDR2 is FQNENV. Trimming removed 4 bases at V and 8 bases at J, with 17 bases between. The CDR3 sequence is CASSPQGGAGGYTF. The CDR3 nucleotides read TGTGCCAGCAGCCCACAAGGGGGGGCAGGAGGCTACACCTTC.

CDR3 DNA sequence: TGTGCCTGGAGTGCACAGGGTGGGCACGAGCAGTACTTC. The encoded protein is CAWSAQGGHEQYF. The rearrangement uses TRBV30 and TRBJ2-7; possibly TRBD1 for D (6 bases). Germline V gene lookup returns CDR1 GTSNPN and CDR2 SVGIG (reference sequence). This CDR3 is 13 amino acids long. Trimming cost V 1 base and J 5 bases, with 12 bases left between them.

This clone was seen a few times. The chain couples TRBV13 to TRBJ2-1; tentative D call: TRBD2 (5 bases). CDR3 length: 15 residues. The ends were cut back, 5 bases at V and 7 bases at J, with 18 bases in the middle. The germline V gene has CDR1 PRHDT and CDR2 FYEKMQ (reference sequence). The CDR3 is CASSPRTLRVNEQFF. The CDR3 nucleotides are TGTGCCAGCAGCCCCCGGACTCTCCGAGTGAATGAGCAGTTCTTC. Filled out from reference TRBV13 and TRBJ2-1, the complete variable domain reads AAGVIQSPRHLIKEKRETATLKCYPIPRHDTVYWYQQGPGQDPQFLISFYEKMQSDKGSIPDRFSAQQFSDYHSELNMSSLELGDSALYFCASSPRTLRVNEQFFGPGTRLTVL.